Described below is a single T cell receptor (beta chain) sequence and its context. The sample originates from a study of blood T cell repertoires in COVID-19. Study background: The study drew acute and convalescent COVID-19 samples from the United States, Italy and Spain. The analysed material was cDNA or gDNA that came from T cells, B-cell-depleted T cells, or PBMCs.

In the original workflow: Estimation of nucleated cell counts relied on the amplification of reference gene primers. Profiled with immunoSEQ multiplex PCR; TCRdb holds only in-frame clones, not every one. V and J calls and clone size come straight from that table; D and trimming were deduced from the DNA. The sample has about 140,000 clones; 70% to 85% are singletons. Sequenced material: peripheral blood. The source of this sequence is a man aged 60 to 69 with acute or convalescent COVID-19.

In nucleotides, the CDR3 is TGTGCCAGCAGCTTGGTCACTAGCGGGAGGGGAGAGACCCAGTACTTC. Translated, it gives CASSLVTSGRGETQYF. The chain links TRBV11-2 to TRBJ2-5, with 13 positions matching TRBD2. This CDR3 comprises 16 residues. Unmatched junction bases numbered 5, after V lost 3 bases and J lost 4 bases. Germline assignment: CDR1 SGHAT and CDR2 FQNNGV.